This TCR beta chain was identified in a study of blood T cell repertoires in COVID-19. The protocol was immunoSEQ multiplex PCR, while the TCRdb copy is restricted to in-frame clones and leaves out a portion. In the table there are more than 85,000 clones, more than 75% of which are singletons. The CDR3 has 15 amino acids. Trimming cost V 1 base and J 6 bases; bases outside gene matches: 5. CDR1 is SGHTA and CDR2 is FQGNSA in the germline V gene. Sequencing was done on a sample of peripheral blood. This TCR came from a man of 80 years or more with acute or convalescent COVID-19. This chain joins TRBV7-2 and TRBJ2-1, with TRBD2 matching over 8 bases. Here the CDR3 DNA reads TGTGCCAGCAGCTTAGTGAGCGGGAGAGGCAATGAGCAGTTCTTC. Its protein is CASSLVSGRGNEQFF.